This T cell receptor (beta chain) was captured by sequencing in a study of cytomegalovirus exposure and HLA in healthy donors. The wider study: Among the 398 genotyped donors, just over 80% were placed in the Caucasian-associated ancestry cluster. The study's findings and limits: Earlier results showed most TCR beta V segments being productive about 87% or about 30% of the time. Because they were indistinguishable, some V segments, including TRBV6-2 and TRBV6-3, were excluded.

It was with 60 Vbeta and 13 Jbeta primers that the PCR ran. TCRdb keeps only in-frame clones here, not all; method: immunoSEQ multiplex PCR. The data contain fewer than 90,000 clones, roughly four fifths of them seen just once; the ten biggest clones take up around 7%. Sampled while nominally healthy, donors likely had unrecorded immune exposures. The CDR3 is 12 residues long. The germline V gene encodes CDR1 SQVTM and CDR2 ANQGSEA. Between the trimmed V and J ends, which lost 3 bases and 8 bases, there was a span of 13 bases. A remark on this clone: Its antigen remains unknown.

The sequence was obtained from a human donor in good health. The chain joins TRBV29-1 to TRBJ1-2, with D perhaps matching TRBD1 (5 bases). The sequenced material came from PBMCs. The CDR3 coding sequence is TGCAGCGTTGATGGCGGGGGAGAAGGCTACACCTTC. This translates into CSVDGGGEGYTF.